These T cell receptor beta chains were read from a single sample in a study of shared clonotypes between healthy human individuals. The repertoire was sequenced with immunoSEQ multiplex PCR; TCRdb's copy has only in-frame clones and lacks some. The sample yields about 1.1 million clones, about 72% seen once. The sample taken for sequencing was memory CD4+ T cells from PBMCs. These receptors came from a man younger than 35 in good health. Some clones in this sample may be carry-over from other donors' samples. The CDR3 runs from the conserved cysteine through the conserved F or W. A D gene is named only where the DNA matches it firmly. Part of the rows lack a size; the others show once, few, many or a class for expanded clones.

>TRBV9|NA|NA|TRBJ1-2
CASSVGQASRGIYGYTF
TGTGCCAGCAGCGTAGGACAGGCAAGCCGCGGGATCTATGGCTACACCTTC
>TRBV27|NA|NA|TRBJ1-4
CASSFQGLNEKLFF
TGTGCCAGCAGTTTCCAAGGACTTAATGAAAAACTGTTTTTT
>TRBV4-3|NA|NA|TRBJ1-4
CASSQGIRSYAAIEKLFF
TGCGCCAGCAGCCAAGGCATAAGATCGTACGCCGCGATTGAAAAACTGTTTTTT
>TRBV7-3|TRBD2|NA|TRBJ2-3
CASSPTRTSGSGTQYF
TGTGCCAGCAGCCCTACCCGGACTAGCGGGAGTGGTACGCAGTATTTT
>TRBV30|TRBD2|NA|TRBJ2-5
CAWSTSGAPQQYF
TGTGCCTGGAGTACTAGCGGGGCTCCTCAGCAGTACTTC
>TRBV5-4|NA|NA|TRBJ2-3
CASSLGGSSTDTQYF
TGTGCCAGCAGCTTAGGGGGATCTAGCACAGATACGCAGTATTTT
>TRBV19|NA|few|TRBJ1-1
CASRTGLAYTEAFF
TGTGCCAGTAGGACAGGTTTGGCATACACTGAAGCTTTCTTT
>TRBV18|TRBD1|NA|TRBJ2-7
CASSPQDRGLRYF
TGTGCCAGCTCACCACAGGACAGGGGACTGCGGTACTTC
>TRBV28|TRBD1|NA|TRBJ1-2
CASSLRRQGAGNYGYTF
TGTGCCAGCAGTTTACGAAGACAGGGGGCGGGAAACTATGGCTACACCTTC
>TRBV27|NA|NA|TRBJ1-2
CASSLSTRGGYTF
TGTGCCAGCAGTTTATCGACCCGGGGGGGCTACACCTTC
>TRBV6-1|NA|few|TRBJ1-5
CASSDRTGPNQPQHF
TGTGCCAGCAGCGATAGGACGGGCCCTAATCAGCCCCAGCATTTT
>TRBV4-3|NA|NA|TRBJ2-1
CASSRLTGSSYNEQFF
TGCGCCAGCAGCCGCCTCACGGGTAGCTCCTACAATGAGCAGTTCTTC
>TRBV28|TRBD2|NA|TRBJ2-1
CASKSGGASGVSSYNEQFF
TGTGCCAGCAAATCGGGGGGGGCTAGCGGAGTAAGCTCCTACAATGAGCAGTTCTTC
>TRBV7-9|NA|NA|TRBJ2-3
CASSVWAGTTDTQYF
TGTGCCAGCAGCGTCTGGGCAGGGACCACAGATACGCAGTATTTT
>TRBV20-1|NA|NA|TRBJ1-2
CSAHHGYTF
TGCAGTGCCCACCATGGCTACACCTTC
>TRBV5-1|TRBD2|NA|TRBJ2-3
CASSLSGRAGDTQYF
TGCGCCAGCAGCTTGAGCGGGAGGGCCGGAGATACGCAGTATTTT
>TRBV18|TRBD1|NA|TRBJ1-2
CASSPGADRDGYTF
TGTGCCAGCTCACCGGGTGCGGACAGGGATGGCTACACCTTC
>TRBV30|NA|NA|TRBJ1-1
CAWRDRKNTEAFF
TGTGCCTGGAGAGACAGGAAAAACACTGAAGCTTTCTTT
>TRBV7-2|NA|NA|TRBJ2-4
CASSRPLGGREENIQYF
TGTGCCAGCAGCCGCCCATTGGGGGGCAGGGAAGAAAACATTCAGTACTTC
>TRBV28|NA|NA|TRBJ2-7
CASRARGTGSYEQYF
TGTGCCAGCAGGGCCCGTGGGACTGGGTCCTACGAGCAGTACTTC
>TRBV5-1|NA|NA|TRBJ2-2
CASSLFRGYGGELFF
TGCGCCAGCAGCTTGTTCCGGGGGTACGGCGGGGAGCTGTTTTTT
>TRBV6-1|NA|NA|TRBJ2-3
CASSEASNRVSTDTQYF
TGTGCCAGCAGTGAAGCCAGTAACAGAGTGAGCACAGATACGCAGTATTTT